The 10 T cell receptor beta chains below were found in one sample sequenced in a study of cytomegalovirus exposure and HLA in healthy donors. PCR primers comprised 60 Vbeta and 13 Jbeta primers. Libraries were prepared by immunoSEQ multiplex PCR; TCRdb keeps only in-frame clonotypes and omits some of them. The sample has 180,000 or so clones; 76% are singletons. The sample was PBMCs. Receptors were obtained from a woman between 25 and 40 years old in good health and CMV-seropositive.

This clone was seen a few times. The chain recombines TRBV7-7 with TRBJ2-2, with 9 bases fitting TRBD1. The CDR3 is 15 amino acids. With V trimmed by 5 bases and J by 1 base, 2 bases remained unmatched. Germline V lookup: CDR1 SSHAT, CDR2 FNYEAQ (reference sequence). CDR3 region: CASSQGQGNTGELFF. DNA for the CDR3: TGTGCCAGCAGCCAGGGACAGGGGAACACCGGGGAGCTGTTTTTT.

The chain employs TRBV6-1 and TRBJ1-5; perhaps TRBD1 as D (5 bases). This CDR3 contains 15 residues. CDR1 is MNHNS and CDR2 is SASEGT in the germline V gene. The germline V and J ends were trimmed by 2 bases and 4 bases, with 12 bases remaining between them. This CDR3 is CASSELGGMNQPQHF. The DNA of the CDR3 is TGTGCCAGCAGTGAACTGGGGGGGATGAATCAGCCCCAGCATTTT.

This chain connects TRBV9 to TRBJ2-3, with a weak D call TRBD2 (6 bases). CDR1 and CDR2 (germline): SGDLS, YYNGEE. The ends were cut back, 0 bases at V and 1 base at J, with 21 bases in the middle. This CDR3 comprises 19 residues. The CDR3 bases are TGTGCCAGCAGCGTAGAGGCCCGGCGGGGCACTGGGGGCACAGATACGCAGTATTTT. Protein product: CASSVEARRGTGGTDTQYF.

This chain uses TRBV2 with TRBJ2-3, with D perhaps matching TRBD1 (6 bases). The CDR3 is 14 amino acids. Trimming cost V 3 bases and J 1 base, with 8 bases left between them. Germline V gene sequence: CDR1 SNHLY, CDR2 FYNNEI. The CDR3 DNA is TGTGCCAGCAGTGAGGGGGCGGGCACAGATACGCAGTATTTT. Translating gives CASSEGAGTDTQYF.

CDR3 nucleotides: TGTGCCTGGAGTCTCACCACAGGGGATCAGCCCCAGCATTTT. Amino acids: CAWSLTTGDQPQHF. The chain uses TRBV30 and TRBJ1-5, with 7 bases fitting TRBD1. Per germline, CDR1 GTSNPN and CDR2 SVGIG (reference sequence). V was pared by 2 bases and J by 5 bases, with 6 bases of the junction left unmatched. This CDR3 has 14 amino acids.

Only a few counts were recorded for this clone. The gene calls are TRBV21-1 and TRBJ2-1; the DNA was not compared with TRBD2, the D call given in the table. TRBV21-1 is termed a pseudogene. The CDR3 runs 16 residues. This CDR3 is CASSAAGLAGDNEQFF. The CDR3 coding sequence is TGTGCCAGCAGCGCCGCGGGACTAGCGGGAGACAATGAGCAGTTCTTC.

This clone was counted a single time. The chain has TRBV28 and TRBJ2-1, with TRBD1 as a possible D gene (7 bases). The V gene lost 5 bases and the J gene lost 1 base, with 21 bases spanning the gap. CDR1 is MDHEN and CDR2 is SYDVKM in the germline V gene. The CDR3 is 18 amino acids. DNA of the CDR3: TGTGCCAGCAGTGCGCGGGACAGTCGAATTCGTTCCTACAATGAGCAGTTCTTC. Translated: CASSARDSRIRSYNEQFF.

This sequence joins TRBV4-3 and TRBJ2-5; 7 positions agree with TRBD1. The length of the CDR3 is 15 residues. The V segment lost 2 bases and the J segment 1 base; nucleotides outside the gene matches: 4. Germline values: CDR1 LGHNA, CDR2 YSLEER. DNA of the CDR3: TGCGCCAGCAGCCAACGGACAGGACCCCAAGAGACCCAGTACTTC. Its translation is CASSQRTGPQETQYF.

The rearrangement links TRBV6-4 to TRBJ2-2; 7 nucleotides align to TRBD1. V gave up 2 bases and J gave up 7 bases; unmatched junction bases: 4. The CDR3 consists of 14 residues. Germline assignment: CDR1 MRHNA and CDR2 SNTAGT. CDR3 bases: TGTGCCAGCAGTGACAGGGGGCGAGGCGGGGAGCTGTTTTTT. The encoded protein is CASSDRGRGGELFF.

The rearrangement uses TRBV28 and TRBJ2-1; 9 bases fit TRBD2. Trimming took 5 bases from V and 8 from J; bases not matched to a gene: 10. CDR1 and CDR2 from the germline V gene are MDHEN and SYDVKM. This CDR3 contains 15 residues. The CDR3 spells CASSLAGGRVYEQFF. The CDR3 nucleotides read TGTGCCAGCAGTCTTGCGGGGGGGCGCGTGTATGAGCAGTTCTTC.